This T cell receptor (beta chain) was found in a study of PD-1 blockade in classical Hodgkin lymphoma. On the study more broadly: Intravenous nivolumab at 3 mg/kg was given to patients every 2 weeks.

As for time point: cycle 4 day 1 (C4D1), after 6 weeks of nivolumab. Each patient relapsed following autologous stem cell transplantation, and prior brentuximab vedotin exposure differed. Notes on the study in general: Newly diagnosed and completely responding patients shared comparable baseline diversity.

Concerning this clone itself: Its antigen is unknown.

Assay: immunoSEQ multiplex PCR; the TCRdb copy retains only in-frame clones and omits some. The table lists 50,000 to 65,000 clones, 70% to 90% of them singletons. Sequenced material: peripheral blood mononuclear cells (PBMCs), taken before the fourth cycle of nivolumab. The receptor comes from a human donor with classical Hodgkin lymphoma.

The CDR3 loop reads CASSPPLGGRSDTQYF. The CDR3 region has the DNA TGCGCCAGCAGCCCACCTTTGGGGGGGCGGTCCGATACGCAGTATTTT. This rearrangement joins TRBV5-1 to TRBJ2-3; D is possibly TRBD2 (7 bases). This CDR3 contains 16 residues. Trimming cost V 4 bases and J 6 bases, with 21 bases left between them. The germline V gene encodes CDR1 SGHRS and CDR2 YFSETQ.